The rows below give T cell receptor beta chains drawn from one sample of a study of shared clonotypes between healthy human individuals. Using immunoSEQ multiplex PCR, the repertoire was profiled, and TCRdb retains in-frame clones only, with some absent. The sample has fewer than 400,000 clones; about 74% are singletons. Sequenced: memory CD4+ T cells sorted from blood. These receptors came from a young man in good health. Each CDR3 is given with its conserved first and last residue. Fields, in order: V gene, clone size, CDR3 protein. The size of a clone is reported for some rows only, either as once, few or many, or as a class for expanded clones.

V gene: TRBV5-1
clone size: -
CDR3 protein: CASSAGPQSSYNSPLHF

V gene: TRBV2
clone size: few
CDR3 protein: CASSGGSTAYNEQFF

V gene: TRBV6-5
clone size: -
CDR3 protein: CASSSRGLKGETQYF

V gene: TRBV28
clone size: -
CDR3 protein: CASSLLTGLSSTDTQYF

V gene: TRBV11-2
clone size: -
CDR3 protein: CASSLGGAIQPRNEQFF

V gene: TRBV18
clone size: -
CDR3 protein: CASSPYPPGGTKNIQYF

V gene: TRBV14
clone size: -
CDR3 protein: CASSHRGPNTEAFF

V gene: TRBV5-1
clone size: once
CDR3 protein: CASSSFSGSHEQYF

V gene: TRBV4-2
clone size: -
CDR3 protein: CASSQDRQGGVLFF

V gene: TRBV18
clone size: -
CDR3 protein: CASSPWTFGDEQYF

V gene: TRBV5-4
clone size: -
CDR3 protein: CASSLGLAGGNTGELFF

V gene: TRBV14
clone size: once
CDR3 protein: CASSQQGSYNEQFF

V gene: TRBV30
clone size: many
CDR3 protein: CAWTDGVGYGYTF

V gene: TRBV19
clone size: -
CDR3 protein: CASSIPLADTQYF